These 27 T cell receptor beta chains came from one sample sequenced in a study of blood T cell repertoires in COVID-19. Method: immunoSEQ multiplex PCR; TCRdb's copy keeps in-frame clones and lacks some. The repertoire holds 200,000 to 300,000 clones, roughly four fifths seen once, with about 4.4% in the top ten. Sequencing was performed on peripheral blood. The receptors come from a woman aged 70 to 79 with acute or convalescent COVID-19.

V is TRBV18 and J is TRBJ1-6; 8 nucleotides match TRBD1. Per the germline V gene, CDR1 is KGHSH and CDR2 is LQKENI. V gave up 3 bases and J gave up 10 bases; unmatched junction bases: 5. The CDR3 loop spans 14 amino acids. The CDR3 DNA is TGTGCCAGCTCACCTCAGGGGGCTAGATCACCCCTCCACTTT. Protein sequence: CASSPQGARSPLHF.

The chain couples TRBV27 to TRBJ1-5, with D possibly TRBD1 on 6 matching bases. V was trimmed by 3 bases and J by 6 bases, leaving 15 bases between them. CDR1 is MNHEY, CDR2 SMNVEV, per germline (reference sequence). The CDR3 loop spans 15 amino acids. CDR3 sequence reads: CASSFAGARGQPQHF. The CDR3 DNA is TGTGCCAGCAGTTTCGCAGGGGCCAGGGGTCAGCCCCAGCATTTT.

The chain uses TRBV7-8 and TRBJ2-2; tentatively, D is TRBD1 (6 bases). Germline values: CDR1 SGHVS, CDR2 FQNEAQ. The CDR3 loop spans 13 amino acids. The V gene lost 3 bases and the J gene lost 5 bases, with 7 bases spanning the gap. DNA for the CDR3: TGTGCCAGCAGCTTGGGGGCTACCGGGGAGCTGTTTTTT. It encodes CASSLGATGELFF. The full variable domain, its missing parts supplied by reference TRBV7-8 and TRBJ2-2, is GAGVSQSPRYKVAKRGQDVALRCDPISGHVSLFWYQQALGQGPEFLTYFQNEAQLDKSGLPSDRFFAERPEGSVSTLKIQRTQQEDSAVYLCASSLGATGELFFGEGSRLTVL.

CDR3 protein: CASSQIASGVYNEQFF. CDR3 DNA sequence: TGTGCCAGCAGCCAAATAGCTAGCGGAGTCTACAATGAGCAGTTCTTC. The J gene is TRBJ2-1, the V gene TRBV3-1 (or the pseudogene TRBV3-2), with TRBD2 matching 7 bases. This CDR3 spans 16 amino acids. In germline, CDR1 is LGHDT, CDR2 YNNKEL (reference sequence). Trimming took 2 bases from V and 3 from J; bases not matched to a gene: 7.

This rearrangement joins TRBV5-6 to TRBJ1-6, with D uncertain. This CDR3 is 15 amino acids long. Per the germline V gene, CDR1 is SGHDT and CDR2 is YYEEEE. V was trimmed by 2 bases and J by 5 bases, leaving 11 bases between them. CDR3 region: CASSFNLLNNSPLHF. The CDR3 bases are TGTGCCAGCAGCTTTAATCTCCTTAATAATTCACCCCTCCACTTT.

The chain is built from TRBV15 and TRBJ2-1; no clear D gene. The CDR3 is 15 amino acids. Germline loops: CDR1 LNHNV, CDR2 YYDKDF (reference sequence). The V end was cut by 0 bases, the J end by 3 bases, with 9 bases between. The CDR3 region is CATSREAVNYNEQFF. The CDR3 DNA reads TGTGCCACCAGCAGAGAGGCGGTGAACTACAATGAGCAGTTCTTC.

V usage is TRBV27 and J usage is TRBJ2-1; a possible D gene is TRBD1 (6 bases). The CDR3 runs 17 residues. Trimming shortened V by 6 bases and J by 1 base, and 19 bases separated the two germline ends. Germline assignment: CDR1 MNHEY and CDR2 SMNVEV (reference sequence). This CDR3 reads CASRTGTLGLSYNEQFF. DNA for the CDR3: TGTGCCAGCAGGACCGGGACACTCGGTCTTTCCTACAATGAGCAGTTCTTC.

The chain recombines TRBV7-8 with TRBJ1-5; weak D call: TRBD1 (6 bases). V lost 5 bases and J lost 11, with 19 bases in between. Germline values: CDR1 SGHVS, CDR2 FQNEAQ. This CDR3 contains 14 residues. CDR3 protein: CASSPGGDRLSQHF. CDR3 DNA sequence: TGTGCCAGCAGCCCCGGAGGAGACAGGCTTTCCCAGCATTTT.

There are a few counts of this clone. The gene calls are TRBV5-8 and TRBJ2-7, with 12 nucleotides matching TRBD1. The V gene's germline CDR1 is SGHTS and CDR2 YDEGEE. Trimming at V came to 4 bases and at J to 1 base, leaving 6 bases not matched to a gene. The CDR3 runs to 16 residues. As DNA, the CDR3 is TGTGCCAGCAGCACGGGACAGGGGGCCCCTTCCTACGAGCAGTACTTC. Protein: CASSTGQGAPSYEQYF.

The chain carries TRBV5-6 and TRBJ1-1, with D perhaps matching TRBD1 (5 bases). Germline V gene sequence: CDR1 SGHDT, CDR2 YYEEEE. Trimming cost V 1 base and J 1 base, with 14 bases left between them. The CDR3 totals 16 residues. The CDR3 DNA sequence: TGTGCCAGCAGCTTGATTCCCCAGGGTACGAACACTGAAGCTTTCTTT. Amino acid sequence: CASSLIPQGTNTEAFF.

The chain couples TRBV30 to TRBJ1-1; D gene uncertain. CDR3 length: 14 amino acids. The V end lost 4 bases, the J end lost 11 bases, and 23 bases lay between the germline ends. Germline V gene lookup returns CDR1 GTSNPN and CDR2 SVGIG (reference sequence). The CDR3 sequence is CAWTGTFITVGAFF. The CDR3 nucleotides are TGTGCCTGGACCGGTACATTCATCACGGTCGGGGCTTTCTTT. The whole variable domain, filled in from reference TRBV30 and TRBJ1-1, reads SQTIHQWPATLVQPVGSPLSLECTVEGTSNPNLYWYRQAAGRGLQLLFYSVGIGQISSEVPQNLSASRPQDRQFILSSKKLLLSDSGFYLCAWTGTFITVGAFFGQGTRLTVV.

V usage is TRBV24-1 and J usage is TRBJ1-2; TRBD1 aligns across 9 bases. The CDR3 runs 15 residues. The V segment lost 3 bases and the J segment 2 bases; nucleotides outside the gene matches: 3. Per the germline V gene, CDR1 is KGHDR and CDR2 is SFDVKD. The CDR3 is CATSDHGQGNYGYTF. The CDR3 nucleotides read TGTGCCACCAGTGATCATGGACAGGGGAACTATGGCTACACCTTC.

The chain carries TRBV6-1 and TRBJ1-2, with 11 bases aligning to TRBD1. The germline V gene has CDR1 MNHNS and CDR2 SASEGT. The CDR3 totals 16 residues. With V trimmed by 4 bases and J by 3 bases, 7 bases remained unmatched. CDR3 in amino acids: CASSVTRTGGYYGYTF. DNA of the CDR3: TGTGCCAGCAGTGTGACCCGGACAGGGGGCTACTATGGCTACACCTTC.

The sample holds a few counts of this clone. The V gene is TRBV4-1, the J gene TRBJ1-2; D is possibly TRBD1 (5 bases). Trimming cost V 1 base and J 6 bases, with 18 bases left between them. Germline CDR1 MGHRA, CDR2 YSYEKL. The CDR3 contains 16 residues. CDR3 in DNA: TGCGCCAGCAGCCAAGTAGAAGGGGCCCTGAGAGATGGCTACACCTTC. Protein sequence: CASSQVEGALRDGYTF.

The rearrangement links TRBV18 to TRBJ1-1, with D unresolved. The V and J ends lost 4 bases and 7 bases respectively, with 16 bases between them. The CDR3 totals 14 residues. Germline V gene sequence: CDR1 KGHSH, CDR2 LQKENI. The CDR3 DNA reads TGTGCCAGCTCACGGTCAAGACAAGAGAATGAAGCTTTCTTT. This gives the protein CASSRSRQENEAFF.

The chain employs TRBV6-5 and TRBJ2-1, with 7 bases aligning to TRBD1. Trimming removed 6 bases from V and 4 bases from J; junction bases left unmatched: 6. Per the germline V gene, CDR1 is MNHEY and CDR2 is SVGAGI. This CDR3 has 14 residues. The CDR3 region has the DNA TGTGCCAGCAGCTGGGACAGCCGGTACAATGAGCAGTTCTTC. Translated, it gives CASSWDSRYNEQFF.

The chain links TRBV5-1 to TRBJ2-3, with TRBD1 matching 9 bases. This CDR3 is built from 14 residues. The junction had 4 bases not matched to a gene; V was cut back by 5 bases and J by 3 bases. In germline, CDR1 is SGHRS, CDR2 YFSETQ. In DNA form, the CDR3 reads TGCGCCAGCAGTACCGGGACAGGGACAGATACGCAGTATTTT. Translated: CASSTGTGTDTQYF. The variable domain in full, with the rest retrieved from reference TRBV5-1 and TRBJ2-3, is KAGVTQTPRYLIKTRGQQVTLSCSPISGHRSVSWYQQTPGQGLQFLFEYFSETQRNKGNFPGRFSGRQFSNSRSEMNVSTLELGDSALYLCASSTGTGTDTQYFGPGTRLTVL.

The chain combines TRBV6-2 or TRBV6-3 with TRBJ1-2; tentative D call: TRBD1 (5 bases). The CDR3 loop spans 14 amino acids. V lost 2 bases and J 0 bases, leaving 7 bases between the germline ends. From germline, CDR1 is MNHEY and CDR2 SVGEGT. CDR3 nucleotides: TGTGCCAGCAGTTACCCGACAGCTAACTATGGCTACACCTTC. It yields the protein CASSYPTANYGYTF.

This chain uses TRBV6-2 or TRBV6-3 with TRBJ2-1; D gene ambiguous. The CDR3 contains 15 residues. CDR1 and CDR2 from the germline V gene are MNHEY and SVGEGT. V was pared by 4 bases and J by 0 bases, with 10 bases between. In DNA, the CDR3 is TGTGCCAGCAGTTGGGCTGCCCACTCCTACAATGAGCAGTTCTTC. Its translation: CASSWAAHSYNEQFF.

The chain is built from TRBV7-9 and TRBJ1-2, with D unclear. The CDR3 contains 12 residues. Trimming took 1 base from V and 4 from J, leaving 4 bases between them. Germline assignment: CDR1 SEHNR and CDR2 FQNEAQ (reference sequence). CDR3 in DNA: TGTGCCAGCAGCTTAGACTTCTATGGCTACACCTTC. It is translated as CASSLDFYGYTF.

The chain links TRBV7-9 to TRBJ1-1; possibly TRBD1 for D (5 bases). This CDR3 has 14 residues. Germline values: CDR1 SEHNR, CDR2 FQNEAQ (reference sequence). Trimming pared 5 bases from V and 5 bases from J, leaving 15 bases between. This CDR3 is CASSHGGYNTEAFF. CDR3 DNA: TGTGCCAGCAGCCACGGGGGGTATAATACTGAAGCTTTCTTT.

The chain employs TRBV4-1 and TRBJ1-6, with D unclear. Trimming removed 2 bases at V and 1 base at J, with 9 bases between. The CDR3 has 16 residues. The germline V gene has CDR1 MGHRA and CDR2 YSYEKL. For the CDR3, the DNA is TGCGCCAGCAGCCAACCCCGACTATCCTATAATTCACCCCTCCACTTT. It is translated as CASSQPRLSYNSPLHF.

This clone is a singleton in its sample. The J gene is TRBJ1-5, the V gene TRBV5-4; 7 bases are a match to TRBD1. V shed 4 bases and J 8 bases; nucleotides not matched to a gene: 6. Germline CDR1 and CDR2: SGHNT and YYREEE (reference sequence). The CDR3 runs to 13 residues. The CDR3 nucleotides read TGTGCCAGCAGCCGAAATACAGGGGAGCCCCAGCATTTT. Translation: CASSRNTGEPQHF.

About this clone itself: Other DNA sequences in the sample encode the same CDR3. The genes are TRBV2 and TRBJ1-5; D remains unclear. V lost 5 bases and J lost 4, with 3 bases in between. The CDR3 has 11 amino acids. Germline V gives CDR1 SNHLY, CDR2 FYNNEI. The CDR3 here is CASSSNQPQHF. Written as DNA, the CDR3 is TGTGCCAGCAGTTCGAATCAGCCCCAGCATTTT.

J is TRBJ2-1 and V is TRBV6-5; 7 bases align to TRBD1. The CDR3 contains 16 residues. Germline V gene data show CDR1 as MNHEY and CDR2 as SVGAGI. Germline trimming cut 2 bases from V and 7 bases from J; bases unmatched to any gene: 11. This CDR3 is CASSYQGTAAPNEQFF. For the CDR3, the DNA is TGTGCCAGCAGTTACCAGGGGACAGCGGCTCCAAATGAGCAGTTCTTC.

The chain employs TRBV18 and TRBJ2-3, with D maybe TRBD2 (7 bases). Trimming removed 1 base at V and 14 bases at J, with 13 bases between. The germline gives CDR1 KGHSH, CDR2 LQKENI. The CDR3 is 12 residues long. CDR3 nucleotide sequence: TGTGCCAGCTCACCACTTGCGGGGGCCATGTATTTT. Encoded protein: CASSPLAGAMYF.

The chain combines TRBV19 with TRBJ2-7; perhaps TRBD2 as D (6 bases). V lost 3 bases and J lost 9, with 15 bases in between. CDR3 length: 13 residues. Germline assignment: CDR1 LNHDA and CDR2 SQIVND (reference sequence). This CDR3 is CASSMDPGLPQYF. CDR3 nucleotides: TGTGCCAGTAGTATGGACCCGGGACTTCCGCAGTACTTC.